This TCR beta chain is drawn from a study of regulatory T cells in long-lasting Graves disease. Study-level information: Persistent Graves' disease denoted over 5 years of antithyroid drugs plus positive TSH receptor antibodies. Findings and caveats of the study: Gene preferences differed: TRBV28, TRBJ1-2, TRBJ2-5 in persistent cases.

This clonotype was found many times. The antigen is unknown. Time point in this sample: persistent/refractory GD, antithyroid drugs over 5 years with positive TRAb. Extracted RNA from PBMCs served as the source of the TCR library. As a group, patients came from one endocrinology department in Xi'an, China. V was shortened by 8 bases and J by 6 bases, with 8 bases between the two germline ends. The V gene's germline CDR1 is SNHLY and CDR2 FYNNEI. The CDR3 is 11 residues long. To make TCR beta libraries, researchers used iRepertoire HTBI primers and Arm-PCR of CDR3 regions. TCRdb analysed the multiplex PCR reads with MiXCR anew, one entry per CDR3 protein. The sample includes 300,000 to 350,000 distinct CDR3 sequences, about 19% of them seen just once.

J is TRBJ1-5 and V is TRBV2; D is uncertain. The source material was peripheral blood mononuclear cells (PBMCs), sampled when the disease was refractory, from a patient treated with antithyroid drugs. The clonotype comes from a female donor with Graves disease. CDR3 protein: CASGLSQPQHF. In DNA form, the CDR3 reads TGTGCCAGCGGGTTGAGTCAGCCCCAGCATTTT.